The 18 T cell receptor beta chains in this list originate from one sample, sequenced in a study of T cells in Graves' hyperthyroidism and ophthalmopathy. It was RNA transcripts that yielded the amplified TCR beta CDR3 regions. Carried out on the TCR CDR3, a first-round RT-PCR used the HTBI primer set. In TCRdb, the multiplex PCR reads were re-called with MiXCR into one record per CDR3 protein. The data contain fewer than 250,000 distinct CDR3 sequences, around 25% of them singletons. The sequenced material came from blood. These receptors all stem from a woman between 35 and 50 years old with Graves' ophthalmopathy.

This clonotype was seen ten or more times. The V and J genes are TRBV28 and TRBJ1-2; 7 bases map to TRBD1. Losses at the gene ends were 3 bases for V and 0 bases for J; bases not matched to a gene: 4. Germline assignment: CDR1 MDHEN and CDR2 SYDVKM. This CDR3 is built from 15 residues. CDR3 residues: CASSFQGEPNYGYTF. The CDR3 coding sequence is TGTGCCAGCAGTTTTCAGGGGGAACCTAACTATGGCTACACCTTC.

This clonotype was detected ten times or more. CDR3 amino acids: CASSLDNLETQYF. The DNA for the CDR3 is TGTGCCAGCAGCCTAGACAACCTAGAGACCCAGTACTTC. The rearrangement joins TRBV7-2 to TRBJ2-5; no definite D call. Trimming removed 5 bases at V and 4 bases at J, with 11 bases between. CDR3 length: 13 amino acids. Germline CDR1 SGHTA, CDR2 FQGNSA. The full variable domain, rest sourced from reference TRBV7-2 and TRBJ2-5, is GAGVSQSPSNKVTEKGKDVELRCDPISGHTALYWYRQSLGQGLEFLIYFQGNSAPDKSGLPSDRFSAERTGGSVSTLTIQRTQQEDSAVYLCASSLDNLETQYFGPGTRLLVL.

The rearrangement uses TRBV27 and TRBJ2-2; TRBD1 matches at 8 bases. From germline, CDR1 is MNHEY and CDR2 SMNVEV (reference sequence). J was trimmed by 4 bases and V by 2 bases; bases with no gene match: 6. The CDR3 loop spans 16 amino acids. In nucleotides, the CDR3 is TGTGCCAGCAGTTTACAGGGGGCCTCCTTCACCGGGGAGCTGTTTTTT. Translation gives CASSLQGASFTGELFF.

This clonotype was found many times. The J gene is TRBJ1-2, the V gene TRBV27; D is undetermined. Trimming pared 8 bases from V and 3 bases from J, leaving 13 bases between. Germline V gene lookup returns CDR1 MNHEY and CDR2 SMNVEV (reference sequence). This CDR3 spans 13 amino acids. In DNA form, the CDR3 reads TGTGCCAGCCGCCTACTGGGAGACTATGGCTACACCTTC. It is translated as CASRLLGDYGYTF.

The chain joins TRBV6-1 to TRBJ2-2; 12 bases map to TRBD2. Germline CDR1 MNHNS, CDR2 SASEGT. This CDR3 contains 16 residues. The V segment lost 6 bases and the J segment 5 bases; nucleotides outside the gene matches: 7. The CDR3 spells CASSPTSGSLTGELFF. The CDR3 DNA is TGTGCCAGCAGCCCGACTAGCGGGAGCCTAACCGGGGAGCTGTTTTTT.

This clonotype was recorded a few times. The chain couples TRBV6-1 to TRBJ2-5; D not resolved. The CDR3 runs to 14 residues. V lost 3 bases, J lost 2 bases, and 10 bases lay in between. Germline V gene sequence: CDR1 MNHNS, CDR2 SASEGT. This chain's CDR3 is CASSDWALQETQYF. The CDR3 DNA follows: TGTGCCAGCAGTGATTGGGCGCTTCAAGAGACCCAGTACTTC.

The rearrangement links TRBV7-2 to TRBJ2-7, with unresolved D. The CDR3 runs 14 residues. Trimming shortened V by 0 bases and J by 1 base, and 7 bases separated the two germline ends. In germline, CDR1 is SGHTA, CDR2 FQGNSA. The CDR3 DNA follows: TGTGCCAGCAGCTTAGCGAGGTTATCCTACGAGCAGTACTTC. It specifies CASSLARLSYEQYF.

There are many counts of this clonotype. This chain connects TRBV28 to TRBJ2-5, with 11 nucleotides matching TRBD2. Losses at the gene ends were 2 bases for V and 5 bases for J; bases not matched to a gene: 7. The CDR3 runs to 16 residues. Germline assignment: CDR1 MDHEN and CDR2 SYDVKM. The CDR3, as DNA: TGTGCCAGCAGTTTAGGGACTAGCGGACCGGGGGAGACCCAGTACTTC. Its protein is CASSLGTSGPGETQYF.

This clonotype was seen many times. The rearrangement uses TRBV10-3 and TRBJ2-7; D is possibly TRBD1 or TRBD2 (5 bases each). V lost 4 bases, J lost 1 base, and 14 bases lay in between. Germline CDR1 ENHRY, CDR2 SYGVKD. This CDR3 contains 15 residues. The CDR3 nucleotides read TGTGCCATCAGTGTATCCGGGACCGCGTCCTACGAGCAGTACTTC. Its translation: CAISVSGTASYEQYF.

This clonotype showed up many times. The chain carries TRBV11-1 and TRBJ1-1; 9 bases match TRBD1. This CDR3 has 14 amino acids. Germline CDR1 reads SGHAT; CDR2 reads FQDESV (reference sequence). Trimming removed 4 bases from V and 4 bases from J; junction bases left unmatched: 4. The CDR3 nucleotides are TGTGCCAGCAGCTCGACAGGGGGGACCACTGAAGCTTTCTTT. The encoded protein is CASSSTGGTTEAFF.

This clonotype has a count of ten or more. The chain has TRBV25-1 and TRBJ1-2; no firm D call. V lost 4 bases, J lost 5 bases, and 11 bases lay in between. CDR1 and CDR2 from the germline V gene are MGHDK and SYGVNS. This CDR3 spans 13 amino acids. The CDR3 DNA reads TGTGCCAGCAGTGGGACCAGTTCATATGGCTACACCTTC. It codes for CASSGTSSYGYTF.

In this sample, this clonotype turned up many times. The chain couples TRBV20-1 to TRBJ2-6; D is possibly TRBD1 (6 bases). The CDR3 spans 17 residues. In germline, CDR1 is DFQATT, CDR2 SNEGSKA (reference sequence). The ends were cut back, 6 bases at V and 0 bases at J, with 18 bases in the middle. As DNA, the CDR3 is TGCAGTGCCCTTAGGTACAGGGTCACCTCTGGGGCCAACGTCCTGACTTTC. Protein product: CSALRYRVTSGANVLTF.

This clonotype was observed at least ten times. This chain joins TRBV28 and TRBJ2-2, with D maybe TRBD2 (6 bases). Trimming removed 5 bases at V and 5 bases at J, with 12 bases between. Germline values: CDR1 MDHEN, CDR2 SYDVKM. The CDR3 totals 14 residues. The DNA for the CDR3 is TGTGCCAGCAGTCCCAGGAGGGTAACCGGGGAGCTGTTTTTT. Encoded protein: CASSPRRVTGELFF.

This clonotype was detected many times. The chain recombines TRBV3-1 with TRBJ1-5, with a tentative D call TRBD1 (5 bases). CDR3 size: 15 residues. V shed 5 bases and J shed 5 bases, with 16 bases lying between them. Germline V lookup: CDR1 LGHDT, CDR2 YNNKEL (reference sequence). This chain's CDR3 is CASSVPRDVDQPQHF. The CDR3 DNA reads TGTGCCAGCAGCGTCCCCAGGGATGTCGATCAGCCCCAGCATTTT.

There are many counts of this clonotype. V is TRBV12-3 or TRBV12-4 and J is TRBJ1-1; D might be TRBD1 (5 bases). The CDR3 loop spans 14 amino acids. V was shortened by 5 bases and J by 3 bases, with 13 bases between the two germline ends. The CDR3 here is CASSRGVTHTEAFF. The CDR3 coding sequence is TGTGCCAGCAGTAGAGGGGTGACGCACACTGAAGCTTTCTTT.

The chain is built from TRBV20-1 and TRBJ1-5; no clear D. V was clipped by 3 bases and J by 2 bases, with 11 bases between them. There are 14 residues in the CDR3. Germline CDR1 is DFQATT and CDR2 is SNEGSKA (reference sequence). CDR3 sequence reads: CSASQAERNQPQHF. DNA for the CDR3: TGCAGTGCTAGTCAAGCGGAACGCAATCAGCCCCAGCATTTT.

In this sample, this clonotype turned up once. The rearrangement links TRBV28 to TRBJ2-7; 10 positions agree with TRBD2. The CDR3 is 15 amino acids. Unmatched junction bases numbered 7, after V lost 5 bases and J lost 3 bases. Germline lookup yields CDR1 MDHEN and CDR2 SYDVKM. This chain's CDR3 is CASSRSGRLFYEQYF. DNA for the CDR3: TGTGCCAGCAGTCGTAGCGGGAGGTTGTTCTACGAGCAGTACTTC.

The chain recombines TRBV15 with TRBJ2-6; D is undetermined. V lost 8 bases and J lost 0, with 8 bases in between. Germline V gene data show CDR1 as LNHNV and CDR2 as YYDKDF (reference sequence). CDR3 size: 14 residues. The CDR3 sequence: CATAVNSGANVLTF. In nucleotides, the CDR3 is TGTGCCACCGCGGTAAACTCTGGGGCCAACGTCCTGACTTTC.